This TCR beta chain was captured in a study of prognosis after radiotherapy for stage I lung cancer (dated by TCRdb to the early 2020s). With regard to the full study: Between early 2018 and 2019, fewer than 20 patients with stage I NSCLC were enrolled in Nanjing, China. Tumor histology was squamous cell carcinoma in more than 5 patients and adenocarcinoma in more than 10. No patient received concurrent therapy alongside SBRT. For each of the 20 or so patients, one blood sample was taken before SBRT and one after, so the study sequenced around 40 samples in total. Four of the 19 patients developed distant metastases after SBRT, at a median of roughly seven months; the other 15 showed no significant progression. Patients with newly diagnosed primary stage I lung tumors numbered about 15, with five others having oligometastatic NSCLC after surgical resection of the primary tumor. The study profiled peripheral blood TCR beta repertoires from stage I NSCLC patients before and after stereotactic body radiotherapy and related them to distant failure. Image-guided IMRT or VMAT was used to deliver SBRT in 3 to 5 fractions at a biologically effective dose of at least 100 Gy. Every patient was deemed medically inoperable, around 11 because of comorbidities and over 5 because they refused surgery. Ages in the cohort of about a dozen men and more than five women ranged from roughly 53 to 84 years, with a median of 74.

The TCR beta CDR3 region was amplified from genomic DNA by two rounds of multiplex PCR. In the first round of PCR, primers specific to each TRBV and TRBJ gene were used, and the primer sequences are filed in Chinese patent CN105087789A. The second PCR round used universal primers. The Roche High Pure PCR Template Preparation Kit was used to extract genomic DNA from frozen PBMCs. The libraries underwent paired-end sequencing with 151 bp reads on an Illumina HiSeq 3000. The study's processing was this. Raw reads lacking the multiplex PCR primer sequences were removed with CutAdapt. High-quality paired reads were merged into contigs with PEAR. TRB V, D and J gene segments were assigned to each contig with MiXCR by alignment to reference sequences. CDR3 sequences were clustered by base quality and sequence similarity to remove sequencing errors. Diversity was calculated as Shannon entropy divided by the natural log of the number of productive TCR sequences. One minus Shannon entropy divided by the natural log of the number of unique clonotypes was used as the definition of clonality. Progression-free survival cut-offs for repertoire metrics were chosen using the Youden index of ROC curves, with analyses run in R 3.5.3. TCRdb's own reprocessing of the public reads used fastp at Q25 and MiXCR and kept productive beta chains. Every CDR3 protein is listed once, alongside the most common genes and DNA of its rows. The V and J calls come from TCRdb's annotation, not from the publication. This sample has about 12,000 distinct CDR3 sequences in its table, and 45% to 60% of those were observed once. About 20% of the sample is taken by the ten largest.

The CDR3 spans 12 residues, from the cysteine through the phenylalanine. Kept here is only the CDR3 DNA, which spans 36 bases and is read in frame from base 1. V sheds 1 base and J sheds 5 bases, leaving 6 bases between their ends. CDR1 and CDR2 are read off the germline V gene as MGHRA and YSYEKL. On the study overall, not on this receptor specifically: Post-SBRT Shannon entropy and its change from baseline were lower in patients who developed distant metastases; baseline Shannon entropy was not associated with metastases. Whether the expanded TCR clones were tumor-specific was not determined. Differences by metastasis status were reportedly seen in TRBV and TRBJ usage frequencies, involving two V genes at baseline and, after SBRT, 8 or 9 V genes and two J genes. After SBRT, the number of unique TCR clones decreased (median around 10,000 before versus some 7,000 after; Wilcoxon paired P=0.011). All reported P values were unadjusted for multiple comparisons. The study was limited by its small cohort and short follow-up, and the findings require independent validation.

This clonotype was recorded many times. The antigen it binds to is not known. No clone much larger than this one lies a single base away; base qualities are absent. A history of other malignancies or of prior chemotherapy or radiotherapy was absent in all patients, and node-negative disease was shown on CT and PET/CT in all patients. At each of two time points, around 6 milliliters of peripheral venous blood were collected into EDTA tubes. PBMCs were isolated by Ficoll-Paque Plus density-gradient centrifugation. Right after collection, samples were placed at -80 degrees C and kept there until analysis.

Sample: PBMCs, taken before or after stereotactic body radiation therapy (not recorded which). The chain employs TRBV4-1 and TRBJ2-7, with the D gene not confidently named. The clonotype originates from a donor aged 50 or older with non-small cell lung cancer. The CDR3 has the sequence CASSQVRNEQYF. Here is the DNA: TGCGCCAGCAGCCAAGTCCGCAACGAGCAGTACTTC.